Listed below are T cell receptor beta chains from one sample, sequenced in a study of control samples from healthy donors and cancer patients. Profiling relied on immunoSEQ multiplex PCR, and the TCRdb table lists in-frame clones only, not all of them. The table includes approximately 100,000 clones, around nine tenths detected once. Sequencing was done on a sample of blood. The source is a human donor in good health. The donor label of this sample is uncertain. The CDR3 runs from the conserved cysteine through the conserved F or W. A D gene is named only where the DNA matches it firmly. Clone size, where shown, is once, few, many, or a class for clones that have expanded.

TRBJ2-1 | TRBV27 | - | - | CASSLRGTFGGSWNEQFF | TGTGCCAGCAGTTTAAGGGGGACCTTCGGGGGATCGTGGAATGAGCAGTTCTTC
TRBJ1-3 | TRBV9 | TRBD1 | - | CASSRQGPSGNTIYF | TGTGCCAGCAGTAGACAGGGCCCCTCTGGAAACACCATATATTTT
TRBJ1-2 | TRBV7-2 | TRBD1 | - | CASSLIGQGHGYTF | TGTGCCAGCAGCTTAATTGGACAGGGGCATGGCTACACCTTC
TRBJ1-6 | TRBV6-5 | - | - | CASSYDSSYNSPLHF | TGTGCCAGCAGTTACGACAGCTCCTATAATTCACCCCTCCACTTT
TRBJ1-2 | TRBV30 | - | - | CASEPVLGAHGYTF | TGTGCCTCGGAGCCCGTGTTAGGGGCTCATGGCTACACCTTC
TRBJ2-5 | TRBV19 | TRBD2 | once | CASILTNGGEHETQYF | TGTGCCAGTATTTTGACAAACGGGGGGGAACATGAGACCCAGTACTTC
TRBJ2-2 | TRBV6-5 | TRBD1 | - | CASSITGGTGELFF | TGTGCCAGCAGTATTACAGGGGGCACCGGGGAGCTGTTTTTT
TRBJ2-2 | TRBV5-1 | - | - | CASSPGVGPTTGELFF | TGCGCCAGCAGCCCTGGGGTGGGACCAACCACCGGGGAGCTGTTTTTT
TRBJ1-5 | TRBV19 | TRBD1 | - | CASNTGAQPQHF | TGTGCCAGTAACACAGGGGCTCAGCCCCAGCATTTT
TRBJ2-3 | TRBV7-9 | TRBD2 | - | CASSRLLAGANTDTQYF | TGTGCCAGCAGCCGCCTTTTAGCGGGGGCCAACACAGATACGCAGTATTTT
TRBJ1-3 | TRBV5-6 | - | once | CASTPGGSAGNTIYF | TGTGCCAGCACACCCGGGGGGTCTGCTGGAAACACCATATATTTT
TRBJ1-6 | TRBV19 | - | once | CASSIGGGGFAYNSPLHF | TGTGCCAGTAGTATTGGGGGAGGAGGGTTCGCCTATAATTCACCCCTCCACTTT
TRBJ2-3 | TRBV29-1 | - | - | CSVDGLLRTDTQYF | TGCAGCGTTGACGGACTCCTCCGGACAGATACGCAGTATTTT
TRBJ1-6 | TRBV6-5 | - | once | CASSSGVSPLHF | TGTGCCAGCAGTTCCGGGGTGTCACCCCTCCACTTT